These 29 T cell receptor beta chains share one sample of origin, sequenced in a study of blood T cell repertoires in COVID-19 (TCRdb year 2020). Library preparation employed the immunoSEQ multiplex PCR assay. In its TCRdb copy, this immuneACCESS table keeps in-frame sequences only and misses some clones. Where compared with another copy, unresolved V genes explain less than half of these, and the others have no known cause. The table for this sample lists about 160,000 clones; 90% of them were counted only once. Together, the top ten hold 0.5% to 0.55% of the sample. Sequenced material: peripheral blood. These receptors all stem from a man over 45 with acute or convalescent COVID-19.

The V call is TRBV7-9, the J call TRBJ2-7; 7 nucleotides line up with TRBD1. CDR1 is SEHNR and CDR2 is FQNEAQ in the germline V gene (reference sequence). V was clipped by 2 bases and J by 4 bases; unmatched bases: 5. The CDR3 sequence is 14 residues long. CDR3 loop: CASSLTPGGYEQYF. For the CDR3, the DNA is TGTGCCAGCAGCTTAACGCCAGGGGGATACGAGCAGTACTTC.

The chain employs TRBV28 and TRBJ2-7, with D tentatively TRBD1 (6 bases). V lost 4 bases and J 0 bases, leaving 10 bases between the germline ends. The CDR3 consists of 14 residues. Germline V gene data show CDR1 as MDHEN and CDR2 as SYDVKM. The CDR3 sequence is CASSWTAHSYEQYF. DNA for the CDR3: TGTGCCAGCAGTTGGACAGCGCACTCCTACGAGCAGTACTTC.

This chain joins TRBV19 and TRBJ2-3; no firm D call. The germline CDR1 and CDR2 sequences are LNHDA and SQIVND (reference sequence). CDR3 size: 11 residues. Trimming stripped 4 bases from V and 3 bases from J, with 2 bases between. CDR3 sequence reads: CASSTTDTQYF. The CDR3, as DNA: TGTGCCAGTAGTACTACAGATACGCAGTATTTT.

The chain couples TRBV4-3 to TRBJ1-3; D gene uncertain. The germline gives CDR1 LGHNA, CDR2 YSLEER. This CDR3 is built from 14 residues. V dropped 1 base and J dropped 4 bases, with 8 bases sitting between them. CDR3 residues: CASSQGRSGNTIYF. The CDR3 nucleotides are TGCGCCAGCAGCCAAGGTCGGTCGGGAAACACCATATATTTT.

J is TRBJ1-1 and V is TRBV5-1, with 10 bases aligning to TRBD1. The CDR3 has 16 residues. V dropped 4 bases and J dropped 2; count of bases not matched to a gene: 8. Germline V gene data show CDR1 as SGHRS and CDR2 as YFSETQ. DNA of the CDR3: TGCGCCAGCAGCAGGACAGGGGGTATTAAAAACACTGAAGCTTTCTTT. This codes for CASSRTGGIKNTEAFF. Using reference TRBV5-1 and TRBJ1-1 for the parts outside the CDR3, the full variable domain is KAGVTQTPRYLIKTRGQQVTLSCSPISGHRSVSWYQQTPGQGLQFLFEYFSETQRNKGNFPGRFSGRQFSNSRSEMNVSTLELGDSALYLCASSRTGGIKNTEAFFGQGTRLTVV.

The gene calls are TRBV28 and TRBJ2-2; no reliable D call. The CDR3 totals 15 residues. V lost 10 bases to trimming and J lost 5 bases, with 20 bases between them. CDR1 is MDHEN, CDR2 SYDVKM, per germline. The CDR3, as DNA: TGTGCCACCCCCCGGGTTCGAGGCGAGACCGGGGAGCTGTTTTTT. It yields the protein CATPRVRGETGELFF.

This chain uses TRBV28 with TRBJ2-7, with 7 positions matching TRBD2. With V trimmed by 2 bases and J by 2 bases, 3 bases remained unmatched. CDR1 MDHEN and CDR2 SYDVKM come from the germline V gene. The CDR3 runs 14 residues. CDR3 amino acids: CASSLGGSAYEQYF. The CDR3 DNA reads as TGTGCCAGCAGTTTAGGCGGGAGCGCCTACGAGCAGTACTTC.

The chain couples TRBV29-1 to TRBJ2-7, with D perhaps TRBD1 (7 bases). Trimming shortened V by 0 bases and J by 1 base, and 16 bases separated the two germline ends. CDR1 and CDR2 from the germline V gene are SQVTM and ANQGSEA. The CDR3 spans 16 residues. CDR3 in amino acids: CSVEDPARGESYEQYF. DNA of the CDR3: TGCAGCGTTGAAGATCCGGCCAGGGGGGAATCCTACGAGCAGTACTTC.

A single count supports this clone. CDR3 region: CASSPDSQETQYF. CDR3 coding DNA: TGTGCCAGCTCACCGGACAGCCAAGAGACCCAGTACTTC. The V gene is TRBV18, the J gene TRBJ2-5; tentatively, D is TRBD1 (6 bases). Trimming pared 3 bases from V and 1 base from J, leaving 6 bases between. The CDR3 consists of 13 residues. Germline-derived CDR1 and CDR2 are KGHSH and LQKENI.

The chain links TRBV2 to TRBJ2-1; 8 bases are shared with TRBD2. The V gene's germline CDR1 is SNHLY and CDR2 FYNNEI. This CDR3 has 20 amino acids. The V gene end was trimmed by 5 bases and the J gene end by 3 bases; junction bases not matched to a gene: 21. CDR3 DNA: TGTGCCAGCAGTCCCCCTGGACTAGCACGAGTTCGGGCAGACTACAATGAGCAGTTCTTC. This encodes CASSPPGLARVRADYNEQFF.

CDR3 nucleotide sequence: TGTGCCAGTACCCCGCGGACAGGGAACACCGGGGAGCTGTTTTTT. This translates into CASTPRTGNTGELFF. The V and J genes are TRBV19 and TRBJ2-2, with TRBD1 identical over 7 bases. This CDR3 region has 15 residues. Germline V gene lookup returns CDR1 LNHDA and CDR2 SQIVND (reference sequence). The V and J ends lost 7 bases and 1 base, in that order; junction bases with no gene match: 6.

CDR3 nucleotide sequence: TGTGCCAGCAGCTTAGAACCGGGGAGGAACACTGAAGCTTTCTTT. Its translation is CASSLEPGRNTEAFF. This chain links TRBV7-2 with TRBJ1-1; D is ambiguous. The CDR3 runs 15 residues. Trimming took off 1 base at V and 1 base at J, with 10 bases between the two ends. Germline assignment: CDR1 SGHTA and CDR2 FQGNSA.

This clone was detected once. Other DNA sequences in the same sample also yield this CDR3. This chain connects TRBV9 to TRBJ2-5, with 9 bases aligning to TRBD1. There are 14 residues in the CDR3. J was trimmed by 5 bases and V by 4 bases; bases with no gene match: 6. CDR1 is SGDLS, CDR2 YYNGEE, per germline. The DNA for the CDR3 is TGTGCCAGCAGCCCAGGACAGGGGAGGGAGACCCAGTACTTC. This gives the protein CASSPGQGRETQYF.

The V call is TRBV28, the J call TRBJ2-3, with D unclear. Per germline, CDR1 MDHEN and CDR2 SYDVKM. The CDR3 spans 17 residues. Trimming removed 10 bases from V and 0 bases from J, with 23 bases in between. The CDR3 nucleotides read TGTGCCACCAGCAGGTTCAAGTTAAGAGATAGCACAGATACGCAGTATTTT. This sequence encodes CATSRFKLRDSTDTQYF.

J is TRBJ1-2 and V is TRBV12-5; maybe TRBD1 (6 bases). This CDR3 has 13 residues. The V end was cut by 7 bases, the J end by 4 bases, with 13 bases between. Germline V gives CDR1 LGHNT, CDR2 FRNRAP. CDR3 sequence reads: CASAQDSRYGYTF. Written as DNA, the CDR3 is TGTGCTAGTGCCCAGGACAGTCGCTATGGCTACACCTTC.

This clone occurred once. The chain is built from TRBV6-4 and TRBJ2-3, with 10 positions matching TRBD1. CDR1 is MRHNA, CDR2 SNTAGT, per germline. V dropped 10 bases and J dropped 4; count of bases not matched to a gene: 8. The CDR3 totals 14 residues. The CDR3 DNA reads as TGTGCCACAGGGACAGGGGTTGCTGCAGATACGCAGTATTTT. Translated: CATGTGVAADTQYF.

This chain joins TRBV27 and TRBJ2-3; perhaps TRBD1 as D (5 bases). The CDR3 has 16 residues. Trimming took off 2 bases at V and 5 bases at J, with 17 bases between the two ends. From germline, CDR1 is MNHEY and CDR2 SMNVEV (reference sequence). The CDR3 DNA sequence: TGTGCCAGCAGTTTAGACAGATCCAGACCCGGAGATACGCAGTATTTT. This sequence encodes CASSLDRSRPGDTQYF.

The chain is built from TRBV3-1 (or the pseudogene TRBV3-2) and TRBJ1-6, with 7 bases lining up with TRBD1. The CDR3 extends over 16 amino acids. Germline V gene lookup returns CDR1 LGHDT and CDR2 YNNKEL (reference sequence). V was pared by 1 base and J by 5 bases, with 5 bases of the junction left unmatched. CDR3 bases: TGTGCCAGCAGCCAAGCGGGGCAGGGGGATAATTCACCCCTCCACTTT. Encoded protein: CASSQAGQGDNSPLHF.

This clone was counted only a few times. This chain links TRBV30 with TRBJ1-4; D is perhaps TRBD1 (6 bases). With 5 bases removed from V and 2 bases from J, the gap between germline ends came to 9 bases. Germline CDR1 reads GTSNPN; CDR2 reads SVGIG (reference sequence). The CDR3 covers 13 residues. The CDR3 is CAWGQGTNEKLFF. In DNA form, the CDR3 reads TGTGCCTGGGGGCAGGGGACTAATGAAAAACTGTTTTTT.

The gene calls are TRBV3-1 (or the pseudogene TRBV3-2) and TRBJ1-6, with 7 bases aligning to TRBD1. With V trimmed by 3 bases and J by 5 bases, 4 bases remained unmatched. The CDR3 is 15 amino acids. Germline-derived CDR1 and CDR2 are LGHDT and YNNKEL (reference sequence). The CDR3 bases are TGTGCCAGCAGCCATAAGACAGGGAATAATTCACCCCTCCACTTT. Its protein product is CASSHKTGNNSPLHF.

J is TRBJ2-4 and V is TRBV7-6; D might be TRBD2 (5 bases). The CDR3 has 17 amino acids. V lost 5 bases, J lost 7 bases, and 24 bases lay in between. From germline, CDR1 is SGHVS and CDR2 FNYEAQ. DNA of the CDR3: TGTGCCAGCAGCCCCAGCGGACGCCCTCCCCACCAGAACATTCAGTACTTC. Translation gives CASSPSGRPPHQNIQYF.

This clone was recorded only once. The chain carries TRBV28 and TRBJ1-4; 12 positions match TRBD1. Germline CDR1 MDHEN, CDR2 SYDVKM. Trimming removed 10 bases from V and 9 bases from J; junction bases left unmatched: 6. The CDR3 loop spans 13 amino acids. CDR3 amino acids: CATSGQGAKKLFF. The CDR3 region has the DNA TGTGCCACCTCGGGACAGGGGGCGAAAAAACTGTTTTTT. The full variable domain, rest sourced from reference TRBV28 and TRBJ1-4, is DVKVTQSSRYLVKRTGEKVFLECVQDMDHENMFWYRQDPGLGLRLIYFSYDVKMKEKGDIPEGYSVSREKKERFSLILESASTNQTSMYLCATSGQGAKKLFFGSGTQLSVL.

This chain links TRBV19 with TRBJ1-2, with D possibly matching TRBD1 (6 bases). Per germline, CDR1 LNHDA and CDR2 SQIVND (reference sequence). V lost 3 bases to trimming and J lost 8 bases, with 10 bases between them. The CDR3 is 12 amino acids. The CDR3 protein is CASSIQGSGYTF. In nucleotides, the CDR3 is TGTGCCAGTAGTATTCAGGGGTCGGGCTACACCTTC.

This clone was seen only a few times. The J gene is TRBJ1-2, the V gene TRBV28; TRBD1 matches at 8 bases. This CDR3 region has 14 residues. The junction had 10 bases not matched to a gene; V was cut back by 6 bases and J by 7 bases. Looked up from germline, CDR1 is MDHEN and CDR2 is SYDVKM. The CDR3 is CASSIGQGWSGYTF. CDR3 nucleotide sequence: TGTGCCAGCAGCATTGGACAGGGTTGGTCTGGCTACACCTTC.

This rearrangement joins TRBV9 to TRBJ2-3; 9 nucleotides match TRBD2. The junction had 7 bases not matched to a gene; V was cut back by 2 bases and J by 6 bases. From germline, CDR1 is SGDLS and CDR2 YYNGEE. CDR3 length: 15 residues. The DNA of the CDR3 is TGTGCCAGCAGCGTTTATAGCGGGAGTAGTGATACGCAGTATTTT. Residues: CASSVYSGSSDTQYF.

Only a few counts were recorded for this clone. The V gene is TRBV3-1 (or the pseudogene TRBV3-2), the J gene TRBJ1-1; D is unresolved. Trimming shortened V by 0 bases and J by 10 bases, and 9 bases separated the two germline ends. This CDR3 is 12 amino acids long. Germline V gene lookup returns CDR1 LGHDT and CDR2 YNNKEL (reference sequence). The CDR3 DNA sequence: TGTGCCAGCAGCCAAGAAACACGGGGAGCTTTCTTT. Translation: CASSQETRGAFF.

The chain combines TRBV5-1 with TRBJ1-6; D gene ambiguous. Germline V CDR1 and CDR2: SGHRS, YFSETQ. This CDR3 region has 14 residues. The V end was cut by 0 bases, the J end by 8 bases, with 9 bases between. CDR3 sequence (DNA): TGCGCCAGCAGCTTGGGGGTCCGGGATTCACCCCTCCACTTT. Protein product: CASSLGVRDSPLHF. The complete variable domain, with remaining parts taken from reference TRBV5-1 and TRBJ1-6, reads KAGVTQTPRYLIKTRGQQVTLSCSPISGHRSVSWYQQTPGQGLQFLFEYFSETQRNKGNFPGRFSGRQFSNSRSEMNVSTLELGDSALYLCASSLGVRDSPLHFGNGTRLTVT.

CDR3 DNA: TGTGCCAGCAGCGGAAAGACAGGGCCCCCAGATACGCAGTATTTT. As protein: CASSGKTGPPDTQYF. This sequence joins TRBV9 and TRBJ2-3, with 7 bases fitting TRBD1. V gave up 3 bases and J gave up 4 bases; unmatched junction bases: 8. The CDR3 extends over 15 amino acids. Looked up from germline, CDR1 is SGDLS and CDR2 is YYNGEE. The variable domain in full, with the rest retrieved from reference TRBV9 and TRBJ2-3, is DSGVTQTPKHLITATGQRVTLRCSPRSGDLSVYWYQQSLDQGLQFLIQYYNGEERAKGNILERFSAQQFPDLHSELNLSSLELGDSALYFCASSGKTGPPDTQYFGPGTRLTVL.

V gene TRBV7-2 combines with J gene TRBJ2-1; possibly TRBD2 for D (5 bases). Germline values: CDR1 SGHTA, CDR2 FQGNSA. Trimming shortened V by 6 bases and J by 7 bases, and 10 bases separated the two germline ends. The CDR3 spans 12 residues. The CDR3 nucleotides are TGTGCCAGCAGTTCAACTAGAAATGAGCAGTTCTTC. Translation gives CASSSTRNEQFF.